These T cell receptor beta chains were read from a single sample in a study of cytomegalovirus exposure and HLA in healthy donors. Using immunoSEQ multiplex PCR, the repertoire was profiled, and TCRdb retains in-frame clones only, with some absent. In total, the table holds tens of thousands of clones. Sequencing was carried out using PBMCs. Receptors originate from a woman aged 40 to 50 in good health and CMV-seronegative. CDR3s include the opening cysteine and the closing phenylalanine or tryptophan. A D gene is named only where the DNA matches it firmly.

TRBV7-2	TRBJ1-1	.	CASSLGGVAAEAFF
TRBV13	TRBJ1-2	TRBD1	CASRPGQGNYGYTF
TRBV30	TRBJ2-7	.	CAWKAVSYEQYF
TRBV7-2	TRBJ2-1	TRBD2	CASRSLPGTTYNEQFF
TRBV7-8	TRBJ1-5	.	CASSPAAPNQPQHF
TRBV7-6	TRBJ1-1	TRBD1	CASSPGTVNTEAFF
TRBV18	TRBJ1-1	.	CASSTTGNTEAFF
TRBV19	TRBJ2-6	TRBD1	CASGQGALTGANVLTF
TRBV29-1	TRBJ1-1	.	CSVPRMNTEAFF
TRBV7-3	TRBJ1-1	.	CASSPSPGVAFF
TRBV7-9	TRBJ2-1	TRBD1	CASSSSGDRGNEQFF
TRBV6-6	TRBJ2-7	TRBD2	CASSPSGSSYEQYF
TRBV4-3	TRBJ2-7	TRBD1	CASSQAGTGYTYEQYF
TRBV5-1	TRBJ2-5	TRBD1	CASSPYGQGYQETQYF
TRBV28	TRBJ1-1	TRBD1	CASSHTGTGWTEAFF
TRBV20-1	TRBJ2-1	.	CSAARNEQFF
TRBV27	TRBJ1-2	.	CASKDRGGAGYTF
TRBV5-6	TRBJ2-1	.	CASSYDWDNEQFF
TRBV7-8	TRBJ1-5	.	CASSLSDRGNQPQHF
TRBV18	TRBJ1-1	TRBD1	CASSRQGRKTEAFF
TRBV5-6	TRBJ2-1	.	CASSFDPSARGEQFF
TRBV28	TRBJ1-1	TRBD1	CASSTTGLVREAFF
TRBV6-6	TRBJ1-5	.	CAIATSNQPQHF
TRBV28	TRBJ2-7	.	CASARTTAYEQYF
TRBV9	TRBJ2-7	.	CASSVGGDINYEQYF
TRBV28	TRBJ2-1	TRBD1	CASRLPGQGLNEQFF
TRBV18	TRBJ2-3	.	CASSPARRSTDTQYF
TRBV5-1	TRBJ2-1	.	CASSLNGDNEQFF
TRBV6-1	TRBJ2-3	TRBD2	CASSVAGGGYTDTQYF
TRBV11-3	TRBJ2-2	.	CASSLTLGGTGELFF
TRBV5-6	TRBJ2-7	TRBD2	CASNRRGLGEQYF
TRBV14	TRBJ1-1	TRBD1	CASSQVKDRGQDTEAFF
TRBV7-3	TRBJ1-1	TRBD1	CASSSNASGTGTKAEAFF
TRBV7-3	TRBJ2-3	.	CASTPGGSTDTQYF
TRBV7-3	TRBJ1-1	.	CASSPNTGSRRAFF
TRBV5-1	TRBJ2-3	TRBD1	CASSPGQGDTQYF
TRBV9	TRBJ1-2	.	CASSPWEGSNYGYTF
TRBV9	TRBJ2-3	.	CASSVASSVVPDTQYF
TRBV18	TRBJ2-1	TRBD2	CASSPPGLAYNEQFF
TRBV7-3	TRBJ2-7	TRBD2	CASSLTGGEVEQYF